This T cell receptor (beta chain) originates from a study of beta chain features in type 1 diabetes. Study findings and constraints: The study found moderately but significantly shorter TCRB CDR3s in all four CD4+ subsets of Type 1 diabetes patients. Healthy donors had naive, central memory and Treg TCRB repertoires that appeared less similar than those seen among patients.

Expressed TCRB transcripts were sequenced because the isolated RNA had all been reverse transcribed beforehand. Repertoires were generated with immunoSEQ multiplex PCR, while TCRdb's copy carries only in-frame clones and drops some. In the table there are approximately 340,000 clones, about 15% of which are singletons. CDR3 length: 13 residues. Trimming left V 3 bases short and J 5 bases short, with 11 bases between. Germline V gene lookup returns CDR1 GTSNPN and CDR2 SVGIG (reference sequence). With regard to this clone: The antigen is undetermined. At the DNA level, this CDR3 is encoded by other sequences in the same sample as well.

CD45RO/CCR7/CD25/CD127/CD95/CD27 sorting isolated CD4+ naive, central memory, regulatory and stem cell-like memory cells. Each of the sorted populations had a purity greater than 95%. The chain links TRBV30 to TRBJ1-5, with D perhaps TRBD1 (6 bases). The sequenced sample was naive CD4+ T cells from blood. The source is a woman younger than 35 in good health. The CDR3 loop is CAWSRQVDQPQHF. In nucleotides, the CDR3 is TGTGCCTGGAGCCGACAGGTGGATCAGCCCCAGCATTTT. Together with reference TRBV30 and TRBJ1-5, the CDR3 gives the full variable domain: SQTIHQWPATLVQPVGSPLSLECTVEGTSNPNLYWYRQAAGRGLQLLFYSVGIGQISSEVPQNLSASRPQDRQFILSSKKLLLSDSGFYLCAWSRQVDQPQHFGDGTRLSIL.